This T cell receptor beta chain was sequenced for a study of cytotoxic CD8 clonotypes in ibrutinib-treated CLL (dated by TCRdb to the early 2020s). Context from the whole study: The cohort included some 14 treatment-naive and under 13 relapsed/refractory patients; roughly 17 were IGHV unmutated. The response samples were drawn at a median of around eleven months into treatment, with a range of roughly 6 to 40 months. Cryopreserved peripheral blood mononuclear cells were obtained before treatment, at response, and at either sustained remission or disease progression. Partial responses were observed in approximately 24 patients and complete responses in 2; after a median follow-up of around 68 months, remission was maintained in roughly 15 patients and progression was observed in approximately twelve. Longitudinal samples were obtainable from about 30% of the roughly 90 participants in the trial. An average of about 260,000 productive templates and some 100,000 productive rearrangements was obtained per sample.

V and J lose 3 bases and 1 base, and a span of 9 bases separates them. From its cysteine to its phenylalanine, the CDR3 spans 14 amino acids. The only DNA kept is the CDR3, 42 bases in frame from the first base. As encoded in the germline V gene, CDR1 is WSHSY while CDR2 is SAAADI. To note about this clone: No cognate antigen has been identified for it. The record has no base qualities; no much larger clone is one base away.

The goal of deep resolution MiSeq sequencing was a depth between 1 in 1 million and 1 in 200,000 T cells, and coverage averaged 10x per clonotype. The immunoSEQ hsTCRB Kit was used to generate TCR beta libraries. The paper's data handling went like this. The data were analyzed with ImmunoSEQ Analyzer and ImmunoSEQ Data Assistant, and V, D and J gene assignments followed IMGT definitions. Clonality, with values ranging from 0 to 1, was calculated as one minus the normalized Shannon entropy of productive rearrangement frequencies. Only overrepresented clonotypes making up at least 0.05% of the repertoire of each patient were included in the public clonotype analysis. Around 12 age-matched healthy donor repertoires from immuneACCESS were used as controls for clonality. TCRdb limited this immuneACCESS table to in-frame rearrangements with V and J called. A share of clones is missing; checked studies link under half to unresolved V genes, and the rest is unexplained. V, J and clone size were drawn from that table, and D and trimming were deduced from the DNA. The sample profile shows 300,000 to 350,000 clones; almost 80% of them were found once. The ten most abundant clones make up over 6.5% of the sample.

General findings and caveats noted by the study authors: Public clonotypes were rare and either shrank or stayed stable during treatment, and the rise in clonality at ibrutinib response reflected expansion of private clonotypes. At ibrutinib response clonality went up, during sustained remission it held steady, and at progression it dropped back toward baseline. Lymph node repertoires were not examined, and the timing of sampling was not matched between patients in sustained remission and those whose disease progressed. At baseline, clonality was higher than in age-matched healthy donors and showed a strong correlation with circulating CD8+ T-cell counts.

For TCR beta library preparation, about 1.8 micrograms of genomic DNA were isolated from cryopreserved PBMCs. High-throughput TCR beta sequencing was performed on longitudinal blood samples from CLL patients receiving ibrutinib monotherapy. Patients were enrolled in a phase 2 open-label single-center ibrutinib monotherapy trial. Sequencing was performed on PBMCs, taken before ibrutinib treatment. The receptor comes from a human donor with chronic lymphocytic leukemia. The sequence joins TRBV10-2 to TRBJ1-1, with the D segment identity uncertain. The DNA sequence is as follows: TGCGCCAGCAGTGATATGGGAGGGAACACTGAAGCTTTCTTT. It translates as CASSDMGGNTEAFF.